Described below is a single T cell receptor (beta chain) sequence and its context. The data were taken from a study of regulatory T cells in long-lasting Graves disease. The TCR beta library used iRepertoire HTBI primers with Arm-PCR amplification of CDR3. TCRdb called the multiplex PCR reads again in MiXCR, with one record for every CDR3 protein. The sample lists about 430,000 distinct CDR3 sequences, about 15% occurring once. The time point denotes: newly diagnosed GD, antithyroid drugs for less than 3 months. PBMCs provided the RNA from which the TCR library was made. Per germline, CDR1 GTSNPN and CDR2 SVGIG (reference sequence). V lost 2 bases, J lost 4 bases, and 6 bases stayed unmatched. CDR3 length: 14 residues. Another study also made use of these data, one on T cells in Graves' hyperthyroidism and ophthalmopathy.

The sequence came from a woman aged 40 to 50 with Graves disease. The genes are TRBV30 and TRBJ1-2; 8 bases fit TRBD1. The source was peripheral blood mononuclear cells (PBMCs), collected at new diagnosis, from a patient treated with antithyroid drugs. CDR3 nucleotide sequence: TGTGCCTGGAGTATCTCGGGACAGGTCTATGGCTACACCTTC. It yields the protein CAWSISGQVYGYTF.